The rows below give T cell receptor beta chains drawn from one sample of a study of T cells in Graves' hyperthyroidism and ophthalmopathy. Each CDR3 protein gets one entry after TCRdb re-called the multiplex PCR reads with MiXCR. The data contain fewer than 400,000 distinct CDR3 sequences, over 15% of them singletons. Sequenced sample: blood. The receptors derive from a man aged 30 to 45 with Graves' hyperthyroidism. The CDR3 runs from the conserved cysteine through the conserved F or W. D genes are given only for firm matches.

TRBV10-3 | . | CAISESITGSGQFF
TRBV15 | . | CATSPGGASSYNEQFF
TRBV28 | . | CASSILTGELFF
TRBV20-1 | . | CSATTGASGEQYF
TRBV12-3/TRBV12-4 | . | CASSSDGSGEQFF
TRBV30 | . | CAWSVGHGRTDFVRNTIYF
TRBV29-1 | . | CSARLAQRGETQYF
TRBV7-9 | . | CASSLAATGELFF
TRBV6-1 | . | CASTWTETSYEQYF
TRBV11-2 | TRBD1 | CASSTHRGTEAFF
TRBV12-3/TRBV12-4 | TRBD2 | CASSPYSGRGSYEQYF
TRBV6-1 | . | CASRPGRLAGANVLTF
TRBV13 | TRBD2 | CASSLSRGSGPGAQYF
TRBV5-1 | . | CASSLYSLGLSEQFF
TRBV3-1 | . | CASSQDLSGPYNEQFF
TRBV29-1 | TRBD1 | CSVHDRVYGYTF
TRBV6-4 | TRBD2 | CASSLRLAGGRRSDTQYF
TRBV12-3/TRBV12-4 | . | CASSLGQVTDTQYF
TRBV7-3 | TRBD2 | CASSAGLAGPYEQYF
TRBV7-2 | . | CASSTVVNNQPQHF
TRBV27 | . | CASSRSALNEQFF
TRBV5-6 | TRBD1 | CASSLDRGHYGYTF
TRBV18 | . | CASSLQENTEAFF
TRBV20-1 | TRBD1 | CSASRQGGAYNEQFF
TRBV10-3 | . | CAISGLRNMNTEAFF
TRBV28 | . | CASSLERVVENQPQHF
TRBV2 | . | CAIHRAGELFF
TRBV12-3/TRBV12-4 | . | CASSFPGTGQPQHF
TRBV11-3 | . | CASSFGGALYNEQFF
TRBV7-9 | TRBD2 | CASSSLRTSGNEQFF
TRBV3-1 | TRBD2 | CASSSPSGRVNLNEQFF
TRBV4-1 | . | CASSQTSTGEQFF
TRBV25-1 | TRBD1 | CASQGVVGETQYF
TRBV5-1 | TRBD2 | CASQREGDEQFF
TRBV5-1 | . | CASNAGDTQYF
TRBV4-1 | . | CASRQGLSGANVLTF
TRBV10-3 | . | CATGRTANTEAFF
TRBV28 | TRBD2 | CASSSGSNEQFF
TRBV20-1 | TRBD1 | CSARGTGEVTQHF
TRBV6-1 | TRBD2 | CASVPGGRGTGELFF
TRBV19 | TRBD1 | CASTSRSGTGVTGELFF
TRBV20-1 | . | CSARNPRGGDEQFF
TRBV7-8 | . | CASSSSWGGQEAFF
TRBV27 | . | CASSLGERTGELFF
TRBV24-1 | TRBD1 | CATRSTGQGGAGELFF